This T cell receptor beta chain was sequenced in a study of cytomegalovirus exposure and HLA in healthy donors. Study-level background: The roughly 110 validation repertoires were reported in a later analysis to have been generated on the same platform as the roughly 670 first-cohort repertoires.

General study points: Listed as cytomegalovirus-associated were 150 to 200 TCR beta chains.

Profiling relied on immunoSEQ multiplex PCR, and the TCRdb table lists in-frame clones only, not all of them. Of about 56,000 clones listed, 93% are singletons. The CDR3 totals 15 residues. Trimming cost V 2 bases and J 7 bases; bases outside gene matches: 10. The V gene's germline CDR1 is SGDLS and CDR2 YYNGEE. A remark on this clone: What it recognizes is unknown.

The TCR sequence derives from a woman younger than 30 in good health and CMV-seropositive. The chain combines TRBV9 with TRBJ2-7; 9 bases map to TRBD1. The specimen sequenced was PBMCs. The CDR3 spells CASSVGTGGPSEQYF. DNA of the CDR3: TGTGCCAGCAGCGTGGGAACAGGGGGCCCCTCGGAGCAGTACTTC.